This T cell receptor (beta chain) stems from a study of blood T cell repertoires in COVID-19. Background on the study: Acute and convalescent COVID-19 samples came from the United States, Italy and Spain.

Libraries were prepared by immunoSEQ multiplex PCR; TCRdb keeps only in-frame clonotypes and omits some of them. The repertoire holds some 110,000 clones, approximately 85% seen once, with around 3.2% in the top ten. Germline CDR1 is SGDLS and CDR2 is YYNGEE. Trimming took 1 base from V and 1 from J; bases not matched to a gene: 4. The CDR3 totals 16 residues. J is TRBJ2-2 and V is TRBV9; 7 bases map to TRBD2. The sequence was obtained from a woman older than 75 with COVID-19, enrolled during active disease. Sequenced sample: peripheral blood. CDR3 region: CASSVRAGVNTGELFF. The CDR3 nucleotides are TGTGCCAGCAGCGTACGTGCGGGAGTGAACACCGGGGAGCTGTTTTTT. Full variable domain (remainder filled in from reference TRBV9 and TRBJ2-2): DSGVTQTPKHLITATGQRVTLRCSPRSGDLSVYWYQQSLDQGLQFLIQYYNGEERAKGNILERFSAQQFPDLHSELNLSSLELGDSALYFCASSVRAGVNTGELFFGEGSRLTVL.